This section outlines one TCR beta chain sequence together with its context. No cognate antigen has been identified for it. One base away there is no much larger clone; base qualities are not given. The approximately 39 donors, aged about 6 to 95 years, were systemically healthy Caucasian individuals from Russia. Each donor gave ten milliliters of peripheral blood, drawn into EDTA-treated Vacutainer tubes. PBMCs were isolated by Ficoll-Paque density-gradient centrifugation, with at least 6 million obtained per sample. Total RNA, at least 5 micrograms per sample, was extracted from PBMCs with Trizol reagent. Naive CD45RAhigh/CD27high T cell percentages were measured by flow cytometry on a PBMC aliquot from every donor. Receptors were amplified or captured by 5' RACE. TCRdb records Illumina HiSeq 2500 as the sequencer. A second PCR of roughly 7 to 11 cycles was performed with a sample-barcoded 5' primer and a J-beta primer mix. Each TCR beta cDNA molecule received a unique molecular identifier from a template-switch 5' adaptor carrying 12 random nucleotides. Each sample yielded at least 3 million CDR3-containing paired-end reads. First-strand cDNA was synthesized from all RNA with the Mint cDNA synthesis kit, primed by a TRBC-specific oligonucleotide. Following uracil-DNA glycosylase treatment, all cDNA underwent a first 18-cycle PCR with the universal primers M1SS and BC2_uni_R. As for the authors' bioinformatics: Normalization of each sample was performed by random selection of 1 million high-quality reads, each carrying a distinct molecular identifier. Reads with shared molecular identifiers were discarded instead of being binned into consensus sequences. MiTCR, set to a Q25 quality threshold and the strictest error-elimination algorithm, was used for CDR3 identification, clonotype clustering and error correction. A nonparametric unseen species model using Euler transformation provided a lower-bound estimate of total TCR beta diversity. The public reads were quality trimmed at Q25 with fastp and then assembled into clones with MiXCR by TCRdb, keeping productive beta chains. Rows with one shared CDR3 protein collapse into an entry with the most common genes and DNA. What appears here as the V and J calls and clone size reflects TCRdb's work, not the paper's. This sample has roughly 800,000 distinct CDR3 sequences in its table, and about 55% of those were observed once. About 42% of the sample is held by the ten biggest clonotypes.

The entry originates in a study of blood T cells in healthy people across ages (dated by TCRdb to the mid-2010s). For context, the study as a whole: Template switching captured roughly one uniquely barcoded TCR beta cDNA molecule per two T cells in model experiments. To track age-related changes in TCR beta repertoire diversity, the study relied on deep sequencing normalized with unique cDNA molecular identifiers. Donors were grouped into four age groups: young (average 16 years), middle-aged (roughly 37), aged (62) and long-lived (about 90). Donors of different ages were randomly distributed across sequencing lanes to avoid experimental bias. Two additional independent replicas of 1 million unique cDNA reads from the same blood draw were analyzed for two donors (one aged 18 to 30 and one aged 80 or older).

Broader findings and caveats from the paper: As age increased, observed TCR beta diversity per million T cells dropped in a roughly linear way, and a significant reduction was already evident by age around 41. A strong correlation was found between observed TCR beta diversity and the percentage of naive T cells measured by flow cytometry. Estimates of total diversity based on one million sequenced T cells were regarded as lower bounds and as underestimates. Because donor CMV infection status was unknown, age-related changes in expanded clonotypes were potentially confounded. Compared with the aged group, the long-lived group had more naive CD4+ T cells, fewer expanded clones and increased TCR diversity, suggesting age selection. Since profiling was done on bulk unsorted PBMCs, naive and antigen-experienced compartments could not be conclusively compared.

CDR1 SNHLY and CDR2 FYNNEI are derived from the germline V gene. The CDR3 runs 16 amino acids, cysteine and phenylalanine included. CDR3 DNA only is kept here, 48 bases in frame from base 1. The sequence was collected from an elderly man in good health. Source material: blood. The V and J genes are TRBV2 and TRBJ2-7; 7 middle bases align to TRBD2. The J call is uncertain, as TRBJ2-5 better fits the DNA end. The CDR3 corresponds to CASSENGGGIEETQYF. The nucleotide sequence is given as TGTGCCAGCAGTGAGAATGGGGGAGGGATAGAAGAGACCCAGTACTTC.